This T cell receptor beta chain comes out of a study of cytotoxic CD8 clonotypes in ibrutinib-treated CLL. About the study: Specimens for response were gathered following a median about a year of therapy, spanning 6 to 36.

This clone has only a few counts. Its antigen remains unidentified. Sequencing was designed to attain a depth spanning 1 in 200,000 to 1 in 1 million T cells. The table came from immunoSEQ multiplex PCR; TCRdb's copy has only in-frame clones and leaves some out. The sample shows about 68,000 clones, roughly 72% of them seen only once. Findings and limits, study-wide: Clonality increased with ibrutinib response but returned toward baseline at progression.

The authors obtained roughly 2.2 micrograms of genomic DNA from cryopreserved PBMCs for TCR beta libraries. Sample: PBMCs, taken after 12 months of ibrutinib treatment. The sequence was collected from a human donor with chronic lymphocytic leukemia.

CDR3 nucleotides: TGCGCCAGCAGCCAAGATTGGAGTGAGCAGTTCTTC. Translating it yields CASSQDWSEQFF. The chain links TRBV4-3 to TRBJ2-1; D is unclear. CDR1 and CDR2 (germline): LGHNA, YSLEER. This CDR3 contains 12 residues. Trimming took 0 bases from V and 9 from J, leaving 6 bases between them.